The 11 T cell receptor beta chains in this list originate from one sample, sequenced in a study of CD8+ T cells in alopecia areata. Extracted RNA was reverse transcribed, and the resulting cDNA served as sequencing template. Only in-frame clones appear in the TCRdb table, and some are missing; sequencing was by immunoSEQ multiplex PCR. Here the sample spans 70,000 or so clones, roughly 57% being singletons. The sample consisted of CD8+ T cells sorted from blood, taken at week 0. The receptors come from a human donor with alopecia areata.

This clone was detected a few times. V and J are TRBV6-4 and TRBJ2-1; 11 positions match TRBD2. The germline V gene has CDR1 MRHNA and CDR2 SNTAGT. J gave up 3 bases and V 3 bases, and 4 bases lay outside the gene matches. The length of the CDR3 is 16 residues. In DNA, the CDR3 is TGTGCCAGCAGTGATCCACTAGCGGGAGTCTACAATGAGCAGTTCTTC. This translates into CASSDPLAGVYNEQFF.

This clone was counted a single time. This chain links TRBV6-5 with TRBJ2-7; tentatively, D is TRBD2 (6 bases). V lost 0 bases to trimming and J lost 6 bases, with 15 bases between them. CDR1 is MNHEY and CDR2 is SVGAGI in the germline V gene. The CDR3 totals 15 residues. The CDR3 bases are TGTGCCAGCAGTTACTCGCGTGCGGGGACCGGCGAGCAGTACTTC. Translated: CASSYSRAGTGEQYF.

This clone was picked up a small number of times. This sequence joins TRBV27 and TRBJ2-7, with D hard to call. V gave up 3 bases and J gave up 0 bases, with 9 bases separating them. Germline V CDR1 and CDR2: MNHEY, SMNVEV (reference sequence). This CDR3 has 14 residues. Here the CDR3 DNA reads TGTGCCAGCAGTTTCACGGATAGCTCCTACGAGCAGTACTTC. Translated: CASSFTDSSYEQYF.

The chain employs TRBV27 and TRBJ2-5; 9 nucleotides match TRBD2. This CDR3 is 15 amino acids long. Trimming removed 5 bases from V and 1 base from J; junction bases left unmatched: 5. Germline-derived CDR1 and CDR2 are MNHEY and SMNVEV (reference sequence). This CDR3 reads CASSISGSTQETQYF. The DNA for the CDR3 is TGTGCCAGCAGTATTAGCGGGAGTACCCAAGAGACCCAGTACTTC.

The rearrangement joins TRBV29-1 to TRBJ2-3; D gene unclear. Looked up from germline, CDR1 is SQVTM and CDR2 is ANQGSEA. The CDR3 sequence is 12 residues long. Trimming left V 4 bases short and J 5 bases short, with 10 bases between. The CDR3: CSVVGEQDTQYF. In DNA form, the CDR3 reads TGCAGCGTTGTCGGAGAACAAGATACGCAGTATTTT.

This sequence joins TRBV7-6 and TRBJ2-7; 9 nucleotides agree with TRBD1. Germline V lookup: CDR1 SGHVS, CDR2 FNYEAQ. The CDR3 runs 15 residues. V shed 3 bases, J shed 5 bases, and the junction held 8 bases outside the gene matches. CDR3 protein: CASSLGRDRVHEQYF. CDR3 sequence (DNA): TGTGCCAGCAGCTTGGGGCGGGACAGGGTCCACGAGCAGTACTTC.

This rearrangement joins TRBV29-1 to TRBJ1-2, with D possibly matching TRBD1 (5 bases). The V end lost 5 bases, the J end lost 6 bases, and 13 bases lay between the germline ends. This CDR3 contains 12 residues. CDR1 and CDR2 (germline): SQVTM, ANQGSEA. The CDR3 sequence: CSVLPGYHGYTF. CDR3 nucleotide sequence: TGCAGCGTTCTTCCAGGGTACCATGGCTACACCTTC.

This clone occurred a few times. The CDR3 DNA reads as TGCGCCAGCAGCCAAGATAAGGCCGCGCCCTACGAGCAGTACTTC. Its translation is CASSQDKAAPYEQYF. This rearrangement joins TRBV4-1 to TRBJ2-7; D not certain. The length of the CDR3 is 15 residues. Germline V gene data show CDR1 as MGHRA and CDR2 as YSYEKL. The V end was cut by 0 bases, the J end by 2 bases, with 11 bases between.

The J gene is TRBJ2-3, the V gene TRBV27; the D gene is possibly TRBD1 (6 bases). CDR3 length: 14 residues. CDR1 and CDR2 from the germline V gene are MNHEY and SMNVEV (reference sequence). Trimming removed 5 bases at V and 5 bases at J, with 14 bases between. The CDR3 here is CASSPNRVEDTQYF. Here the CDR3 DNA reads TGTGCCAGCAGTCCGAACAGGGTTGAAGATACGCAGTATTTT.

V is TRBV30 and J is TRBJ2-7, with TRBD1 matching over 7 bases. The germline gives CDR1 GTSNPN, CDR2 SVGIG (reference sequence). CDR3 size: 13 residues. V dropped 2 bases and J dropped 3; count of bases not matched to a gene: 4. CDR3 region: CAWSSGGGYEQYF. CDR3 nucleotides: TGTGCCTGGAGTTCAGGGGGTGGCTACGAGCAGTACTTC.

The genes are TRBV14 and TRBJ2-1, with 9 positions matching TRBD2. CDR1 SGHDN and CDR2 FVKESK come from the germline V gene. V lost 3 bases to trimming and J lost 3 bases; unmatched junction nucleotides: 3. The CDR3 spans 15 residues. The CDR3 DNA reads as TGTGCCAGCAGCCATGTAGCGGGGGTCTACAATGAGCAGTTCTTC. This translates into CASSHVAGVYNEQFF.